This TCR beta chain is from a study of blood T cell repertoires in COVID-19 (dated by TCRdb to 2019 to 2021). The study in broad terms: Samples from collaborators originated in the United States, Italy and Spain and spanned both the acute and convalescent phases of COVID-19. The prospective study material was composed of cDNA or gDNA derived from T cells, B-cell-depleted T cells, or PBMCs. Subjects who had been exposed to COVID-19, were actively infected with it, or had recovered from it provided the deeply sampled blood TCRbeta repertoires that made up the dataset. A freely available public database, intended as a resource for researchers studying the immune response to SARS-CoV-2, is where the repertoires were released. Samples came from the ongoing ImmuneRACE study (first 160 participants) plus 1,254 subjects from 6 global collaborators. A de-identified subject ID, COVID-19 status, age in years and sex were almost always included in the sample metadata. Where HLA class I and class II types were available, the types were taken from metadata supplied by the sample provider, not from assay-based typing. Overall results and qualifications from the work: How much clinical and demographic metadata was included differed by source and by participant, and the metadata was provided uncurated.

The immunoSEQ Assay, a bias-controlled multiplex PCR, was used to amplify TCRbeta CDR3 regions from genomic DNA. As for how the authors treated the data: The number of nucleated cells in each sample was estimated from the amplification of reference gene primers within the assay. To quantify the absolute abundance of each unique TCRbeta CDR3 rearrangement, sequence reads were collapsed and filtered. Productive Simpson clonality was computed per sample as the square root of Simpson's diversity index over productive rearrangements. TCRdb's version of the immuneACCESS table is confined to in-frame rearrangements and falls short of the full clone set. An unresolved V gene accounts for under half of the shortfall where checked; the remainder is of unknown origin. V, J and clone size were drawn from that table, and D and trimming were deduced from the DNA. Present in this sample are about 12,000 clones, 55% to 85% of which were seen just once. The ten largest make up around a tenth of the sample.

One collaborating source in Seattle enrolled patients while the patients were actively infected and followed the patients over time throughout the course of disease. Each collaborating institution followed its own protocols to collect whole blood in K2EDTA tubes. For TCRbeta analysis, collaborators shipped samples in one of three forms: frozen whole blood, isolated PBMCs, or DNA extracted from either of those sample types. Note on this clone: This receptor's antigen is unknown. No qualities accompany the bases; no much larger clone lies one base away.

Trimming leaves V shorter by 4 bases and J shorter by 0 bases, with the junction holding 4 bases beyond the gene matches. CDR1 LGHNA and CDR2 YSLEER were looked up in the germline V gene. The CDR3 runs 15 residues from the cysteine to the phenylalanine. The read is trimmed to its CDR3 DNA, 45 bases read in frame from base 1. This sequence was found in a man aged 55 to 70 with COVID-19, enrolled during active disease. The material sequenced was peripheral blood. Rearrangement joined TRBV4-3 to TRBJ2-5; 8 central bases correspond to TRBD1. In nucleotide form, the sequence is TGCGCCAGCAGCCCCGGGACAGGAAACCAAGAGACCCAGTACTTC. It is translated as CASSPGTGNQETQYF.